Following are 23 T cell receptor beta chains from one sample sequenced in a study of cytomegalovirus exposure and HLA in healthy donors. Vbeta (60) and Jbeta (13) primers were used in the PCR. Sequencing was performed with immunoSEQ multiplex PCR; in TCRdb, only in-frame clones are kept and a portion is missing. Of about 140,000 clones in the sample, more than 75% were seen once. The sequencing sample was made of PBMCs. The source is a man between 18 and 29 years old in good health and CMV-seronegative.

This chain uses TRBV10-2 with TRBJ2-3; 12 nucleotides align to TRBD2. Unmatched junction bases numbered 4, after V lost 6 bases and J lost 3 bases. The CDR3 totals 15 residues. Germline assignment: CDR1 WSHSY and CDR2 SAAADI. The CDR3, as DNA: TGCGCCAGCAGGACTAGCGGGAGTGGGACAGATACGCAGTATTTT. Translated: CASRTSGSGTDTQYF.

This chain uses TRBV2 with TRBJ2-2; D call uncertain. The tail of the sequence fits TRBJ1-3 better, so the J call may be wrong. This CDR3 comprises 15 residues. The germline V gene has CDR1 SNHLY and CDR2 FYNNEI. In DNA, the CDR3 is TGTGCCAGCAGGCAGGAGTCAGCGGCTGGAAACACCATATATTTT. This translates into CASRQESAAGNTIYF.

The V gene is TRBV28, the J gene TRBJ2-2, with 9 bases aligning to TRBD1. Per germline, CDR1 MDHEN and CDR2 SYDVKM. The junction had 11 bases not matched to a gene; V was cut back by 6 bases and J by 6 bases. The CDR3 has 16 residues. The CDR3 sequence: CASSQGQGVGAGELFF. CDR3 sequence (DNA): TGTGCCAGCAGCCAGGGACAGGGCGTGGGTGCCGGGGAGCTGTTTTTT.

This chain links TRBV25-1 with TRBJ1-4; D perhaps matches TRBD1 (5 bases). Germline V gene sequence: CDR1 MGHDK, CDR2 SYGVNS. The ends were cut back, 7 bases at V and 7 bases at J, with 13 bases in the middle. The CDR3 has 13 amino acids. In DNA, the CDR3 is TGTGCCAGCACCTACACAGGATCTGAAAAACTGTTTTTT. Its translation is CASTYTGSEKLFF.

J is TRBJ2-3 and V is TRBV6-5; possible D gene TRBD2, 6 bases. The germline V and J ends were trimmed by 3 bases and 2 bases, with 15 bases remaining between them. CDR1 is MNHEY and CDR2 is SVGAGI in the germline V gene. The CDR3 contains 16 residues. CDR3 in amino acids: CASSYTPGETTDTQYF. The CDR3 DNA follows: TGTGCCAGCAGTTATACCCCGGGAGAGACCACAGATACGCAGTATTTT.

The gene calls are TRBV18 and TRBJ1-1; 7 nucleotides line up with TRBD1. CDR1 is KGHSH and CDR2 is LQKENI in the germline V gene. The junction had 10 bases not matched to a gene; V was cut back by 4 bases and J by 5 bases. This CDR3 is built from 15 residues. The chain's CDR3 is CASSRMTGIGTEAFF. Written as DNA, the CDR3 is TGTGCCAGCTCACGGATGACAGGGATCGGGACTGAAGCTTTCTTT.

The V gene is TRBV11-2, the J gene TRBJ2-7; D gene unclear. Trimming stripped 5 bases from V and 2 bases from J, with 16 bases between. The V gene's germline CDR1 is SGHAT and CDR2 FQNNGV. This CDR3 has 15 residues. The CDR3 DNA reads TGTGCCAGCAGCCCGCGGTCACTTATCGCCTACGAGCAGTACTTC. It is translated as CASSPRSLIAYEQYF.

This clone was seen more than once but under ten times. The rearrangement joins TRBV7-9 to TRBJ2-6; TRBD2 might be the D (7 bases). Germline-derived CDR1 and CDR2 are SEHNR and FQNEAQ (reference sequence). V lost 2 bases and J lost 1, with 12 bases in between. This CDR3 spans 17 amino acids. The CDR3 coding sequence is TGTGCCAGCAGCTTATGGGGGGGCGGTTCTGGGGCCAACGTCCTGACTTTC. Amino acids: CASSLWGGGSGANVLTF.

The chain carries TRBV7-6 and TRBJ2-2; the match to TRBD2 covers 13 bases. V was pared by 1 base and J by 1 base, with 15 bases of the junction left unmatched. This CDR3 region has 22 residues. CDR1 is SGHVS and CDR2 is FNYEAQ in the germline V gene. The CDR3, as DNA: TGTGCCAGCAGCTTAGGTTATCGGACTAGCGGGAGATCCACCAGGAACACCGGGGAGCTGTTTTTT. Protein product: CASSLGYRTSGRSTRNTGELFF. Full variable domain (outside the CDR3, taken from reference TRBV7-6 and TRBJ2-2): GAGVSQSPRYKVTKRGQDVALRCDPISGHVSLYWYRQALGQGPEFLTYFNYEAQQDKSGLPNDRFSAERPEGSISTLTIQRTEQRDSAMYRCASSLGYRTSGRSTRNTGELFFGEGSRLTVL.

CDR3 in DNA: TGTGCCAGCAGCTCTCGAATTTCGGGATTCTCCTACGAGCAGTACTTC. This sequence encodes CASSSRISGFSYEQYF. The chain uses TRBV7-9 and TRBJ2-7; D perhaps matches TRBD2 (5 bases). The CDR3 consists of 16 residues. V was cut by 4 bases and J by 0 bases, with 16 bases left in between. Looked up from germline, CDR1 is SEHNR and CDR2 is FQNEAQ (reference sequence).

The rearrangement joins TRBV5-1 to TRBJ2-5, with 8 positions matching TRBD2. CDR3 length: 15 residues. V trimming: 4 bases; J trimming: 2 bases; junction bases outside the gene matches: 7. Germline V gene sequence: CDR1 SGHRS, CDR2 YFSETQ. The CDR3 region is CASSRSLAVQETQYF. In DNA form, the CDR3 reads TGCGCCAGCAGCCGGTCACTAGCGGTACAAGAGACCCAGTACTTC.

This chain joins TRBV9 and TRBJ2-7; TRBD1 matches at 7 bases. The CDR3 contains 16 residues. The germline gives CDR1 SGDLS, CDR2 YYNGEE. With 0 bases clipped from V and 5 bases from J, the junction kept 11 bases outside the gene matches. CDR3 amino acids: CASSVAGSGGLDEQYF. CDR3 nucleotide sequence: TGTGCCAGCAGCGTAGCTGGATCAGGGGGTCTCGACGAGCAGTACTTC.

CDR3 amino acids: CASSLLYVAGEETQYF. As DNA, the CDR3 is TGTGCCAGCAGCTTGCTATACGTCGCGGGAGAAGAGACCCAGTACTTC. The rearrangement links TRBV5-4 to TRBJ2-5; 7 nucleotides line up with TRBD2. The CDR3 is 16 amino acids. Germline-derived CDR1 and CDR2 are SGHNT and YYREEE (reference sequence). With 1 base clipped from V and 3 bases from J, the junction kept 9 bases outside the gene matches. The whole variable domain, filled in from reference TRBV5-4 and TRBJ2-5, reads ETGVTQSPTHLIKTRGQQVTLRCSSQSGHNTVSWYQQALGQGPQFIFQYYREEENGRGNFPPRFSGLQFPNYSSELNVNALELDDSALYLCASSLLYVAGEETQYFGPGTRLLVL.

The rearrangement uses TRBV4-1 and TRBJ2-7; D is perhaps TRBD1 (6 bases). The ends were cut back, 2 bases at V and 1 base at J, with 21 bases in the middle. This CDR3 has 18 amino acids. From germline, CDR1 is MGHRA and CDR2 YSYEKL. CDR3 protein: CASSQPHTGLGPSYEQYF. CDR3 nucleotide sequence: TGCGCCAGCAGCCAACCCCACACAGGGTTAGGGCCGTCCTACGAGCAGTACTTC.

The rearrangement uses TRBV19 and TRBJ1-1; possibly TRBD1 for D (5 bases). The CDR3 is 17 amino acids. The V and J ends lost 3 bases and 3 bases respectively, with 20 bases between them. Per the germline V gene, CDR1 is LNHDA and CDR2 is SQIVND (reference sequence). CDR3 nucleotides: TGTGCCAGTAGTATGGATGGCCAGGGAGGGTGGCACACTGAAGCTTTCTTT. It is translated as CASSMDGQGGWHTEAFF.

In its sample, this clone was seen once. The V and J genes are TRBV6-6 and TRBJ1-1; no firm D call. The CDR3 has 15 amino acids. V lost 0 bases, J lost 0 bases, and 8 bases lay in between. Germline V CDR1 and CDR2: MNHNY, SVGAGI (reference sequence). In DNA, the CDR3 is TGTGCCAGCAGTTACTCGAACAGATTGAACACTGAAGCTTTCTTT. It translates to CASSYSNRLNTEAFF.

This clone appeared once. The chain employs TRBV5-6 and TRBJ2-5; 7 bases agree with TRBD1. The last part of the DNA fits TRBJ2-7 better; the J call may be wrong. Germline CDR1 reads SGHDT; CDR2 reads YYEEEE. CDR3 size: 15 residues. The CDR3 loop is CASSIREGALYEQYF. CDR3 nucleotides: TGTGCCAGCAGCATAAGAGAGGGGGCCCTCTACGAGCAGTACTTC.

V gene TRBV5-1 combines with J gene TRBJ1-2; no definite D call. V was clipped by 1 base and J by 2 bases, with 6 bases between them. Germline CDR1 SGHRS, CDR2 YFSETQ. CDR3 length: 13 amino acids. The CDR3 region has the DNA TGCGCCAGCAGCTTGCCGGGGAACTATGGCTACACCTTC. This sequence encodes CASSLPGNYGYTF.

This clone was seen a handful of times. This specimen includes other DNA sequences encoding the same CDR3. CDR3 in DNA: TGTGCCAGCAGCTTAGCCGGCAGGGAAGAGACCCAGTACTTC. It encodes CASSLAGREETQYF. The chain uses TRBV7-2 and TRBJ2-5; D perhaps matches TRBD1 (5 bases). Deletions cut 0 bases from V and 3 bases from J, with 8 bases between. Per germline, CDR1 SGHTA and CDR2 FQGNSA. This CDR3 is 14 amino acids long.

The chain couples TRBV27 to TRBJ1-4; TRBD1 aligns across 7 bases. This CDR3 is built from 15 residues. The germline gives CDR1 MNHEY, CDR2 SMNVEV (reference sequence). J lost 7 bases, V lost 5 bases, and 10 bases had no gene match. CDR3 amino acids: CASSPQTGWGEKLFF. The CDR3 bases are TGTGCCAGCAGTCCTCAGACAGGGTGGGGTGAAAAACTGTTTTTT.

This chain joins TRBV28 and TRBJ2-7, with 7 nucleotides matching TRBD1. The ends lost 5 bases at V and 3 bases at J; junction bases unmatched: 4. The CDR3 is 13 residues long. In germline, CDR1 is MDHEN, CDR2 SYDVKM. CDR3: CASSRDRRYEQYF. The CDR3 bases are TGTGCCAGCAGTAGGGACAGACGCTACGAGCAGTACTTC. The entire variable domain, with the rest obtained from reference TRBV28 and TRBJ2-7, is as follows: DVKVTQSSRYLVKRTGEKVFLECVQDMDHENMFWYRQDPGLGLRLIYFSYDVKMKEKGDIPEGYSVSREKKERFSLILESASTNQTSMYLCASSRDRRYEQYFGPGTRLTVT.

This sequence joins TRBV28 and TRBJ1-2; 8 bases align to TRBD1. The CDR3 totals 12 residues. Per germline, CDR1 MDHEN and CDR2 SYDVKM. The V and J ends lost 6 bases and 10 bases, in that order; junction bases with no gene match: 7. The CDR3 sequence: CASRSGQENYTF. The CDR3 DNA is TGTGCCAGCAGGTCGGGACAGGAAAACTACACCTTC.

This clone appeared once. This rearrangement joins TRBV19 to TRBJ1-2; D is ambiguous. Germline loops: CDR1 LNHDA, CDR2 SQIVND (reference sequence). Trimming left V 3 bases short and J 2 bases short, with 7 bases between. The CDR3 length is 13 residues. CDR3 amino acids: CASSIWQNYGYTF. Written as DNA, the CDR3 is TGTGCCAGTAGTATCTGGCAGAACTATGGCTACACCTTC.